The 7 T cell receptor beta chains listed next were all sequenced from one sample in a study of T cells after yellow fever vaccination. TCRdb reprocessed the 5' RACE reads with MiXCR, giving one entry per CDR3 protein. The sample lists 450,000 to 600,000 distinct CDR3 sequences, about 13% occurring once. The sample here was PBMCs, taken on the day of the yellow fever booster vaccination. These receptors originate from a man in his thirties or forties who received the YFV17D yellow fever vaccine.

The sample holds many counts of this clonotype. The chain links TRBV29-1 to TRBJ2-1, with 7 bases identical to TRBD1. The germline V gene encodes CDR1 SQVTM and CDR2 ANQGSEA. The V gene end was trimmed by 7 bases and the J gene end by 4 bases; junction bases not matched to a gene: 1. The CDR3 runs to 11 residues. CDR3 residues: CSGRGYNEQFF. In DNA, the CDR3 is TGCAGCGGCAGGGGGTACAATGAGCAGTTCTTC.

This clonotype was counted a few times. The chain has TRBV12-3 or TRBV12-4 and TRBJ2-2; perhaps TRBD1 as D (6 bases). Trimming left V 6 bases short and J 7 bases short, with 12 bases between. This CDR3 region has 13 residues. CDR3 residues: CASRDHRVGELFF. CDR3 DNA: TGTGCCAGCAGAGACCACAGGGTCGGGGAGCTGTTTTTT.

This clonotype turned up a few times. The J gene is TRBJ1-6, the V gene TRBV10-3; D is undetermined. The V end was cut by 0 bases, the J end by 7 bases, with 10 bases between. Germline V gene lookup returns CDR1 ENHRY and CDR2 SYGVKD. The CDR3 sequence is 15 residues long. CDR3 DNA sequence: TGTGCCATCAGTGAGTCGAGTGCGGGGAATTCACCCCTCCACTTT. This codes for CAISESSAGNSPLHF.

This clonotype has a handful of counts. The chain has TRBV7-9 and TRBJ1-1; D gene ambiguous. Trimming cost V 1 base and J 4 bases, with 10 bases left between them. The germline V gene has CDR1 SEHNR and CDR2 FQNEAQ (reference sequence). The CDR3 extends over 14 amino acids. The CDR3 protein is CASSLVGLGTEAFF. CDR3 nucleotide sequence: TGTGCCAGCAGCTTAGTAGGGTTGGGCACTGAAGCTTTCTTT.

The chain combines TRBV20-1 with TRBJ2-1; D not resolved. Germline CDR1 and CDR2: DFQATT and SNEGSKA (reference sequence). This CDR3 region has 16 residues. Trimming removed 3 bases at V and 8 bases at J, with 23 bases between. Here the CDR3 reads CSASGPPGSLGDEQFF. The CDR3 DNA sequence: TGCAGTGCTAGTGGGCCGCCCGGAAGTTTGGGCGATGAGCAGTTCTTC.

There are a few counts of this clonotype. The V call is TRBV29-1, the J call TRBJ2-2; a weak D match, TRBD1 (7 bases). V was pared by 2 bases and J by 2 bases, with 12 bases between. Germline values: CDR1 SQVTM, CDR2 ANQGSEA. The CDR3 is 15 residues long. The CDR3 DNA is TGCAGCGTTGAAAGGCAGGGGGGTAACACCGGGGAGCTGTTTTTT. It codes for CSVERQGGNTGELFF.

This clonotype was seen a handful of times. CDR3 region: CSARDPLTDTQYF. CDR3 nucleotides: TGCAGTGCTAGAGATCCCCTAACAGATACGCAGTATTTT. The gene calls are TRBV20-1 and TRBJ2-3; D not certain. The CDR3 loop spans 13 amino acids. The germline gives CDR1 DFQATT, CDR2 SNEGSKA (reference sequence). Trimming removed 0 bases at V and 3 bases at J, with 7 bases between.